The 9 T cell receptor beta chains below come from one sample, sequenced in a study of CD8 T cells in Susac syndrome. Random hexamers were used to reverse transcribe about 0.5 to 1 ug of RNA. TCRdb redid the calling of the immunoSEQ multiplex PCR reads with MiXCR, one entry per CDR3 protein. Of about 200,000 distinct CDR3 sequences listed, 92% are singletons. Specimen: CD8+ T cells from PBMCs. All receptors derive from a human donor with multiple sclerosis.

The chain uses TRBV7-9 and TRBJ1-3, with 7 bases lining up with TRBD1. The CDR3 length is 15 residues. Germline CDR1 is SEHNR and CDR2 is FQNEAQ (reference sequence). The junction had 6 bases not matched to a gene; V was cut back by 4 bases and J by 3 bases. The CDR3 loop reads CASSSETGFGNTIYF. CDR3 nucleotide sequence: TGTGCCAGCAGCTCCGAGACAGGGTTTGGAAACACCATATATTTT.

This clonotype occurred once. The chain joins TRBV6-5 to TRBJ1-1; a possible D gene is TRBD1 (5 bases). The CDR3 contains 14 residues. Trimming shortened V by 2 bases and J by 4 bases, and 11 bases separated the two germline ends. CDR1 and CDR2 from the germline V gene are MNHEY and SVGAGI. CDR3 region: CASSYGQGPTEAFF. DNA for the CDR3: TGTGCCAGCAGTTACGGGCAGGGCCCCACTGAAGCTTTCTTT.

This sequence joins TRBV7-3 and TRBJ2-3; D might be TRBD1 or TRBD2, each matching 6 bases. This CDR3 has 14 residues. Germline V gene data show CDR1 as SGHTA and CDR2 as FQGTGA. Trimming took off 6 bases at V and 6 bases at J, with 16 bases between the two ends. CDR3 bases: TGTGCCAGCAGTCCTGGGGTAGGGGGGGATACGCAGTATTTT. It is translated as CASSPGVGGDTQYF.

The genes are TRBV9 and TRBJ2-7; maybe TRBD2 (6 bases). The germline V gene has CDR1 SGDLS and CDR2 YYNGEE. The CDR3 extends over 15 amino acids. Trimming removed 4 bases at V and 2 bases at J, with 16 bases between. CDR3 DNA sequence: TGTGCCAGCAGCCCCCACGGGGGACGCACCTACGAGCAGTACTTC. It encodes CASSPHGGRTYEQYF.

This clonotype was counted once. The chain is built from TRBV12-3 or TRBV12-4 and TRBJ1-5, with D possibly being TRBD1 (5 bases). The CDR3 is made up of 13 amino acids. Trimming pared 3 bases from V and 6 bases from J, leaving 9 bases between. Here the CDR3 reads CASSFPGTQPQHF. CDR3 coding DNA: TGTGCCAGCAGTTTCCCCGGGACTCAGCCCCAGCATTTT.

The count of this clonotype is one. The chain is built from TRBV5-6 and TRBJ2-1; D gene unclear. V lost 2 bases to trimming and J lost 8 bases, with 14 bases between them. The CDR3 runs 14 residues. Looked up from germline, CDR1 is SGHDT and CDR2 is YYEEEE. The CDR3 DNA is TGTGCCAGCAGCTTTCCATCCAGGAGCGATGAGCAGTTCTTC. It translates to CASSFPSRSDEQFF.

This CDR3 reads CASTPPSGSWTDTQYF. In DNA form, the CDR3 reads TGTGCCAGCACCCCTCCTAGCGGGAGTTGGACAGATACGCAGTATTTT. The chain joins TRBV12-3 or TRBV12-4 to TRBJ2-3; 10 bases line up with TRBD2. V lost 7 bases to trimming and J lost 3 bases; unmatched junction nucleotides: 10. This CDR3 spans 16 amino acids.

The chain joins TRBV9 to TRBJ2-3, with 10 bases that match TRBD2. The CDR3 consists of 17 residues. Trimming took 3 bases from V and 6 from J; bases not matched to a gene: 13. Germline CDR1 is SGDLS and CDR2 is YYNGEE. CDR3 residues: CASSAGAGTSVADTQYF. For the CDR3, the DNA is TGTGCCAGCAGCGCAGGTGCCGGGACTAGCGTCGCGGATACGCAGTATTTT. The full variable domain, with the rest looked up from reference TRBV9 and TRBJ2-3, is DSGVTQTPKHLITATGQRVTLRCSPRSGDLSVYWYQQSLDQGLQFLIQYYNGEERAKGNILERFSAQQFPDLHSELNLSSLELGDSALYFCASSAGAGTSVADTQYFGPGTRLTVL.

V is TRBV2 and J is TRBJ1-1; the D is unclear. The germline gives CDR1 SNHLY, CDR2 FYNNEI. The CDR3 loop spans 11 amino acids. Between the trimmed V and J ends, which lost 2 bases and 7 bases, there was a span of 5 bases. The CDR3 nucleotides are TGTGCCAGCAGTGAAACAGATGAAGCTTTCTTT. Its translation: CASSETDEAFF.